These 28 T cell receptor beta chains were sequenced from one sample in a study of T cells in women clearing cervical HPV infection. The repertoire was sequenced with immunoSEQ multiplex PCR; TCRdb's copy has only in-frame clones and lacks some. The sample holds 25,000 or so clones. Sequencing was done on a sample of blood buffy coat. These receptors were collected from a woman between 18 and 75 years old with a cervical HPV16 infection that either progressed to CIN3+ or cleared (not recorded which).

Incomplete CDR3 DNA: TGTGCCAGCTCACCAGGACAGGGCTCTGGAAACACC. Translation: CASSPGQGSGNT. In full, the CDR3 is CASSPGQGSGNTIYF. This sequence joins TRBV18 and TRBJ1-3; TRBD1 agrees at 8 bases. Read sequence stops 3 residues before the CDR3 end, and the germline J gene provides the missing end. Germline V gene lookup returns CDR1 KGHSH and CDR2 LQKENI. Trimming cost V 2 bases and J 0 bases; bases outside gene matches: 0. This CDR3 has 15 residues. Using reference TRBV18 and TRBJ1-3 for the parts outside the CDR3, the full variable domain is NAGVMQNPRHLVRRRGQEARLRCSPMKGHSHVYWYRQLPEEGLKFMVYLQKENIIDESGMPKERFSAEFPKEGPSILRIQQVVRGDSAAYFCASSPGQGSGNTIYFGEGSWLTVV.

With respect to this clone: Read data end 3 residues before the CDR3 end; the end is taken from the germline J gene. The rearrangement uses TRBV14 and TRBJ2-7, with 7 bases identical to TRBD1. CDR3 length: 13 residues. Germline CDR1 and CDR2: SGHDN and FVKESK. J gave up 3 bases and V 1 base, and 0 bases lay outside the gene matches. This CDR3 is CASSQGQGYEQYF. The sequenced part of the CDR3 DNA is TGTGCCAGCAGCCAAGGACAGGGCTACGAG.

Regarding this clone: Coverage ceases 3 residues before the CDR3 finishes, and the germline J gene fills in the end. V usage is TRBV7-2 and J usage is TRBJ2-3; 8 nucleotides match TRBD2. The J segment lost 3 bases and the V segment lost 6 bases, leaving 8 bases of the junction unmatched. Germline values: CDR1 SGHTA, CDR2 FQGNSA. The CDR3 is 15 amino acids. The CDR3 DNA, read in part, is TGTGCCAGCAGGTCACTCGGGGGGGCTACAGATACG. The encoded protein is CASRSLGGATDT. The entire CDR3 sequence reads CASRSLGGATDTQYF.

Incomplete CDR3 DNA: TGTGCCAGCACCACCAACAACCAAGTTGAAAAG. Translation: CASTTNNQVEK. The entire CDR3 protein is CASTTNNQVEKLFF. V is TRBV18 and J is TRBJ2-2; no definite D call. The CDR3 end falls 3 residues outside the read, so it is completed with the germline J gene. Germline V lookup: CDR1 KGHSH, CDR2 LQKENI. The CDR3 sequence is 14 residues long.

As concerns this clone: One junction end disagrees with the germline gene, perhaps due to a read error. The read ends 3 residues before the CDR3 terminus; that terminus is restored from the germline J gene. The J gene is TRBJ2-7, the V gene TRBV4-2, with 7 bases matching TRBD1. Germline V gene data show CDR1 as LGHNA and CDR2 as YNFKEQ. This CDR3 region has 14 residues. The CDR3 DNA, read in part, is TGCGCCAGCAGCCAAGGCCTGACAGGGATCGAG. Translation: CASSQGLTGIE. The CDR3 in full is CASSQGLTGIEQYF.

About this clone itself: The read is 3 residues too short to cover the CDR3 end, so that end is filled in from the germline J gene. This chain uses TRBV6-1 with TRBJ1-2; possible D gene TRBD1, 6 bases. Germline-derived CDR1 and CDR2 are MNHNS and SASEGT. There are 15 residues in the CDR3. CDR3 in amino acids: CASSVLTGTPYDYTF. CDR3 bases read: TGTGCCAGCAGTGTACTAACAGGGACCCCCTACGAC.

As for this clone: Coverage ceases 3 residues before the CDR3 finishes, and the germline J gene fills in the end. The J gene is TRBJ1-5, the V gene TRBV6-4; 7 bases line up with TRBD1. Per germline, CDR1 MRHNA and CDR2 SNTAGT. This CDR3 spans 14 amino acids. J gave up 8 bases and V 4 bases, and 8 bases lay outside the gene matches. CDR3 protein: CASSVSGGLEPQHF. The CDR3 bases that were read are TGTGCCAGCAGTGTTTCAGGGGGATTGGAGCCC.

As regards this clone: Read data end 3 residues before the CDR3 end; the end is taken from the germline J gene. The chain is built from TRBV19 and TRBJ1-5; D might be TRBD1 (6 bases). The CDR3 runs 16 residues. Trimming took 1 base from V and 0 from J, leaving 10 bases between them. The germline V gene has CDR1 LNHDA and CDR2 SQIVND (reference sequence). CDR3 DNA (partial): TGTGCCAGTAGTATAGGTGCAGGGGTTAGCAATCAGCCC. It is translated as CASSIGAGVSNQP. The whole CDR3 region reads CASSIGAGVSNQPQHF.

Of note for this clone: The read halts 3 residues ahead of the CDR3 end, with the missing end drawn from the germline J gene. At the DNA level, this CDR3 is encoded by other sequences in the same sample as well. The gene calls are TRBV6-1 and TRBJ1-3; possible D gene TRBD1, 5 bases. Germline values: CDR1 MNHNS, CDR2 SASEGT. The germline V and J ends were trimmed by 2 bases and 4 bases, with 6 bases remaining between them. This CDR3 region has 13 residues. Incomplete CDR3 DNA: TGTGCCAGCAGTGAACGGACAGGAAACACC. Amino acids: CASSERTGNT. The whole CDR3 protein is CASSERTGNTIYF.

CDR3 amino acids: CASTKGLDNSYEQYF. CDR3 bases read: TGTGCCAGCACCAAGGGTCTTGACAACTCCTACGAG. The chain recombines TRBV5-5 with TRBJ2-7; D gene unclear. The missing CDR3 end, 3 residues past where the read stops, is filled in from the germline J gene. V gave up 6 bases and J gave up 0 bases, with 16 bases separating them. In germline, CDR1 is SGHKS, CDR2 YYEKEE (reference sequence). This CDR3 region has 15 residues.

The sequenced CDR3 bases are TGCGCCAGCAGCTTAAATGGAATAGGGAGCAATCAGCCC. This sequence encodes CASSLNGIGSNQP. The CDR3 in full is CASSLNGIGSNQPQHF. The V gene is TRBV5-1, the J gene TRBJ1-5; D not certain. From the germline J gene comes the end of the CDR3, since the read stops 3 residues before it. CDR3 length: 16 residues. Germline CDR1 is SGHRS and CDR2 is YFSETQ. Trimming shortened V by 2 bases and J by 1 base, and 13 bases separated the two germline ends.

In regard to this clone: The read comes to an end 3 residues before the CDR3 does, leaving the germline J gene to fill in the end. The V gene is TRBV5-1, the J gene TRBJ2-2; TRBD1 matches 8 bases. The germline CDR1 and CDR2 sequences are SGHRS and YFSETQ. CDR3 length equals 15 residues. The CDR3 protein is CASSGQGAENEKLFF. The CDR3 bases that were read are TGCGCCAGCAGCGGGCAGGGGGCGGAAAATGAAAAG.

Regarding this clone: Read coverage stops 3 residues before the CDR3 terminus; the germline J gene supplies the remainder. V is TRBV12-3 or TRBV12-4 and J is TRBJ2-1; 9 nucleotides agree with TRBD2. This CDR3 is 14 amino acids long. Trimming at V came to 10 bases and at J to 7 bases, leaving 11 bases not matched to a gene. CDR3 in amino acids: CAISGLAGINEQFF. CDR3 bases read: TGTGCCATTTCCGGGCTAGCGGGAATAAATGAG.

CDR3 DNA (partial): TGTGCCAGCAGCTTAACCTGGCAGCCAGGGGGCACAGATACG. It is translated as CASSLTWQPGGTDT. The entire CDR3 is CASSLTWQPGGTDTQYF. The V call is TRBV7-3, the J call TRBJ2-3; D is possibly TRBD1 (6 bases). The read finishes 3 residues shy of the CDR3 end, and the germline J gene is used to complete it. This CDR3 region has 17 residues. The germline CDR1 and CDR2 sequences are SGHTA and FQGTGA. V shed 0 bases and J shed 1 base, with 14 bases lying between them.

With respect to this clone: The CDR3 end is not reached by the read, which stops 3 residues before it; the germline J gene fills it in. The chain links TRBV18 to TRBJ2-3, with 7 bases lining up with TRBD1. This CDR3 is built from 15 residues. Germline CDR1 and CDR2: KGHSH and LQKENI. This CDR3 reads CASSQGQTKQETQYF. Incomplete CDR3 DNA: TGTGCCAGCTCACAGGGACAGACTAAACAAGAGACG.

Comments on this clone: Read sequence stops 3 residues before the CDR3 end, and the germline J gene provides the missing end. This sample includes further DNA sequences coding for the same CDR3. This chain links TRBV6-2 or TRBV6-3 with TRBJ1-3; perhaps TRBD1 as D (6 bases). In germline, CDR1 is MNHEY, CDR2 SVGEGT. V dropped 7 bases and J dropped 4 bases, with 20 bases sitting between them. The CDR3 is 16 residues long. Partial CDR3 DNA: TGTGCCAGCACCAATAGGCGGGACACATCCGGAAACACC. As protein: CASTNRRDTSGNT. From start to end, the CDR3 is CASTNRRDTSGNTIYF.

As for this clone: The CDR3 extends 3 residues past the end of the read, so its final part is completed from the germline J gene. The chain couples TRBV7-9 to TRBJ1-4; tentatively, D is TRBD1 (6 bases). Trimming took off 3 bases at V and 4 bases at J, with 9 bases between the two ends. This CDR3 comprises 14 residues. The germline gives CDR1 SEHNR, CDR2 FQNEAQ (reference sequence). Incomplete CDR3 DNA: TGTGCCAGCAGCTTCAGGACAGATAATGAAAAA. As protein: CASSFRTDNEK. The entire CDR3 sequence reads CASSFRTDNEKLFF.

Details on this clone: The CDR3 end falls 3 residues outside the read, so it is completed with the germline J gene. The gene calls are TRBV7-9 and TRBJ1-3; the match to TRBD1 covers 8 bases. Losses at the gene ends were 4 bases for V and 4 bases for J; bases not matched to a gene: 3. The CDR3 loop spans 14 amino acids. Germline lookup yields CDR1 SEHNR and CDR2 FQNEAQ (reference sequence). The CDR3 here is CASSSQGDGNTIYF. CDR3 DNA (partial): TGTGCCAGCAGCTCACAGGGGGACGGAAACACC.

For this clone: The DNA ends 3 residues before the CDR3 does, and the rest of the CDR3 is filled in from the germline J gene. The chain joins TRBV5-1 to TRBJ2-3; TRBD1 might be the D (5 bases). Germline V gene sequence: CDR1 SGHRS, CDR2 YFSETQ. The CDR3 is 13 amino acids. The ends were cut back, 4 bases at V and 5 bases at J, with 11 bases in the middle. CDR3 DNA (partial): TGCGCCAGCAGCGGTGCTCAGGGAGATACG. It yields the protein CASSGAQGDT. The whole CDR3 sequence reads CASSGAQGDTQYF. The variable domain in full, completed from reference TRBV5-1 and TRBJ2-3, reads KAGVTQTPRYLIKTRGQQVTLSCSPISGHRSVSWYQQTPGQGLQFLFEYFSETQRNKGNFPGRFSGRQFSNSRSEMNVSTLELGDSALYLCASSGAQGDTQYFGPGTRLTVL.

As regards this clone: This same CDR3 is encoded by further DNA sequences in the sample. Incomplete CDR3 DNA: TGCGCCAGCAGCTTCACAGGGGCCCCTGGGGATACG. This translates into CASSFTGAPGDT. The full CDR3 sequence reads CASSFTGAPGDTQYF. The chain carries TRBV5-1 and TRBJ2-3; 7 bases map to TRBD1. The read ends 3 residues before the CDR3 terminus; that terminus is restored from the germline J gene. V was pared by 2 bases and J by 6 bases, with 9 bases of the junction left unmatched. Germline CDR1 and CDR2: SGHRS and YFSETQ. CDR3 length: 15 residues.

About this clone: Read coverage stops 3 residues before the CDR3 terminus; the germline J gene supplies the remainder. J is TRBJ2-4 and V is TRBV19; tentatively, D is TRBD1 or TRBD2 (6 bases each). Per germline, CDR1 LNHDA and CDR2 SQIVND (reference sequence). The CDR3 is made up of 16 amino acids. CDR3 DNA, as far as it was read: TGTGCCAGTAGTACCTCGGGTCACAGGGAGGTGAGAGGT. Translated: CASSTSGHREVRG. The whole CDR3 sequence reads CASSTSGHREVRGQYF.

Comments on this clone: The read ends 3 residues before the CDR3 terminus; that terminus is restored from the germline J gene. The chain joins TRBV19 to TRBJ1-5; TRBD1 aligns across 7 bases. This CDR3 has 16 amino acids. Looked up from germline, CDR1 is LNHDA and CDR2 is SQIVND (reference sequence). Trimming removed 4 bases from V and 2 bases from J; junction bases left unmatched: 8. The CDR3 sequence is CASSTTGALGNQPQHF. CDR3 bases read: TGTGCCAGTAGTACCACAGGGGCGTTGGGCAATCAGCCC.

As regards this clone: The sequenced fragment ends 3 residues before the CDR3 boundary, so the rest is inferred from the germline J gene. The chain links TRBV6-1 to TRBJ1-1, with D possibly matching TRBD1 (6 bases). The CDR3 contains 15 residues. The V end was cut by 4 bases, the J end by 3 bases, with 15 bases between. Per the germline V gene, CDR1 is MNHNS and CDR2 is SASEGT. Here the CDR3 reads CASSGVAGADTEAFF. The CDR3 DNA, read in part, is TGTGCCAGCAGTGGCGTGGCAGGGGCGGACACTGAA.

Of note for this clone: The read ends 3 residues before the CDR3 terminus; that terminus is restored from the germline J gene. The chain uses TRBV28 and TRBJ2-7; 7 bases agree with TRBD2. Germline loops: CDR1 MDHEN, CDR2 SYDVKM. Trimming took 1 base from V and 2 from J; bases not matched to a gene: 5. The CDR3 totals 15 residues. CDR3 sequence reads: CASSLLAGVTYEQYF. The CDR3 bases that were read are TGTGCCAGCAGTTTATTAGCGGGTGTAACCTACGAG.

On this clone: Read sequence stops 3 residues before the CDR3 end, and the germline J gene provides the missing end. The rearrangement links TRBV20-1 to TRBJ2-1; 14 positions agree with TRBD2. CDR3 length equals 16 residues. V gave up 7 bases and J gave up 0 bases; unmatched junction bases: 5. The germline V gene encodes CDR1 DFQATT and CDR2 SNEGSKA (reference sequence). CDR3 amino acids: CSVRTSGGSSYNEQFF. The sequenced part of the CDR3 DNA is TGCAGTGTAAGGACTAGCGGGGGGAGCTCCTACAATGAG.

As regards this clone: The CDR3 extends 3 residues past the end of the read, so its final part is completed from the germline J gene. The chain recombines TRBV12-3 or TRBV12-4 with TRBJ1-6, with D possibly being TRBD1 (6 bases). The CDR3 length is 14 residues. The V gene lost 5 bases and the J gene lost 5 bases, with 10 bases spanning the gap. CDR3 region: CASSEGGDNSPLHF. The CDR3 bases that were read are TGTGCCAGCAGTGAAGGGGGGGATAATTCACCC.

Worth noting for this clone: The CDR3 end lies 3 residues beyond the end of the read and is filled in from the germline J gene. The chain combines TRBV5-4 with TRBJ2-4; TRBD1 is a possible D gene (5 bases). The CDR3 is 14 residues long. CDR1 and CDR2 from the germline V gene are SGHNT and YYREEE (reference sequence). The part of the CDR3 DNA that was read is TGTGCCAGCAGCTTAGAGCCCAGGGAAGAGACT. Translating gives CASSLEPREET. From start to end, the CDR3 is CASSLEPREETQYF.

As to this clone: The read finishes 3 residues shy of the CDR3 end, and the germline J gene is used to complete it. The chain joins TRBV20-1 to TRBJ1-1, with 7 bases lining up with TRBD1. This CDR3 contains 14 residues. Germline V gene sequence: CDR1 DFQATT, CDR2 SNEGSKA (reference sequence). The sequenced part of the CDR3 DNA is TGCAGTGCTAGAGATCCGGGGCAACAGGGGGAA. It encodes CSARDPGQQGE. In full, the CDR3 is CSARDPGQQGEAFF.